This T cell receptor beta chain was sequenced in a study of HIV-infected patients and healthy controls. This clonotype was seen at least ten times. Whole blood was used without fractionation, so all unsorted peripheral T cells were included. This CDR3 contains 13 residues. V shed 5 bases and J shed 9 bases, with 14 bases lying between them. Reverse transcription used about 500 ng RNA and constant-region primers for alpha and beta. Each of the alpha and beta chains got its own library through chain-specific third strand synthesis with indices. TCRdb processed the 5' RACE reads anew with MiXCR; each CDR3 protein has one entry. The table shows approximately 15,000 distinct CDR3 sequences, with around 6.7% occurring only once.

The chain combines TRBV7-1 with TRBJ2-1; D remains unclear. TRBV7-1 is an ORF, with its function uncertain. The TCR originated in an adult in good health. Sequencing was performed on blood. CDR3 amino acids: CASSAYFTAEQFF. The DNA for the CDR3 is TGTGCCAGCAGCGCCTACTTTACAGCTGAGCAGTTCTTC.